This TCR beta chain came from a study of cytomegalovirus exposure and HLA in healthy donors. In the study overall: Around 85 million unique TCRs from HLA-typed donors were held in an early data release. Overall study findings and caveats: The likely origin of a cluster of highly shared sequence variants was a sequencing artifact. Rare sequences made up most TCRs, while some public TCRs were found in many donors.

The CDR3 extends over 13 amino acids. From germline, CDR1 is SNHLY and CDR2 FYNNEI. Trimming removed 6 bases from V and 5 bases from J, with 13 bases in between. Primers included in the PCR were 60 Vbeta and 13 Jbeta primers. Profiling relied on immunoSEQ multiplex PCR, and the TCRdb table lists in-frame clones only, not all of them. The sample lists 100,000 to 150,000 clones; roughly 10% were seen once. Comments on this clone: The antigen remains unidentified.

Sequencing used PBMCs. The chain combines TRBV2 with TRBJ2-5; D might be TRBD2 (5 bases). This receptor was taken from a woman aged 18-35 years in good health and CMV-seropositive. The CDR3: CASRSGVRETQYF. In DNA form, the CDR3 reads TGTGCCAGCAGATCCGGGGTTCGCGAGACCCAGTACTTC.